Reported below is one TCR beta chain. This clonotype was observed a few times. Its antigen is still unknown. No base quality information exists; no much larger clone differs at one position. These data belong to a study of identical twins (dated by TCRdb to the mid-2010s). About the study as a whole: The study deep-sequenced TCR alpha and beta repertoires from monozygotic twins, unrelated adults of various ages and cord blood to test whether fetal clonotypes persist. To rule out contamination, the twin experiments were replicated at different times with different library preparation protocols. Study-wide conclusions, independent of this receptor: Excess twin sharing in beta out-of-frame sequences was weaker because fewer shared sequences lowered the signal-to-noise ratio. Because the same donors could not be followed over many years, the conclusions depended on cross-sectional statistical analysis. Recombination models systematically underestimated out-of-frame TCR alpha sharing in monozygotic twins but agreed with sharing between unrelated individuals. Invariant T cells such as MAIT and iNKT could partly confound zero-insertion analyses, though diverse VJ usage argued against this for most clonotypes. Fewer insertions were carried by abundant cord blood beta clonotypes; a weaker similar trend was observed in young adult naive repertoires, while no such trend was observed in memory repertoires. Compared with coincidental sharing between unrelated individuals, an excess of low generation-probability sequences was observed among out-of-frame TCR alpha sequences shared between twins.

Library generation was performed with 5' RACE. Instrument used: Illumina HiSeq 2000. A universal primer binding site was introduced by template switching, and a unique molecular identifier was present in the final cDNA, enabling accurate counting of TCR cDNA molecules. Specific primers in the conserved constant-segment region were used to synthesize first-strand cDNA for TCR alpha and beta chains. Each cDNA library was double barcoded, with a SMART-Mk sample barcode plus Illumina barcodes, to control for contamination. TruSeq adapter sequences and Illumina sample barcodes were added in two successive PCR steps. TCR alpha and beta cDNA libraries were sequenced on the Illumina HiSeq platform with custom primers. On the study's bioinformatics: MiGEC processed the raw reads to extract unique molecular identifiers, while MiXCR was used to determine the CDR3 positions. Recombination models were inferred per individual with the repgenHMM and IGoR tools using an EM algorithm. The analysis of shared clonotypes was done with the tcR package in R, with sharing normalized by the product of cloneset sizes. To study raw recombination free of thymic and clonal selection effects, out-of-frame nonproductive sequences were analyzed. TCRdb itself trimmed the public reads at Q25 with fastp, ran MiXCR and retained productive beta chains. Duplicate CDR3 protein sequences are folded into a single record with the most common DNA and genes. The V and J calls shown here were made by TCRdb, not taken from the authors' results. The sample table holds 1.5 million to 2 million distinct CDR3 sequences, of which about 32% were seen once. The ten most abundant clones make up about 0.27% of the sample.

All donors were healthy Caucasians. The trim is 8 bases for V and 15 bases for J, with a gap of 22 bases between the germline ends. The germline V gene encodes CDR1 MDHEN and CDR2 SYDVKM. Its CDR3 holds 13 amino acids, cysteine through phenylalanine. Left in the record is the CDR3 DNA by itself, 39 bases read in frame from the first base. Recombination linked TRBV28 to TRBJ1-4; the D gene is not confidently resolved. Sequencing was carried out using cord blood. The source of this sequence is a newborn girl in good health. The CDR3 is CASLSTERLKVFF. The DNA reads TGTGCCAGCCTATCGACGGAGCGCCTCAAGGTGTTTTTT.